This TCR beta chain was recovered during a study of OX40 agonist ivuxolimab in advanced cancers. Study overall: Partial responses occurred in three patients (one hepatocellular carcinoma, two cutaneous melanoma).

Study-wide findings and caveats: The antigens recognized by the expanded peripheral T cells, that is their antigen specificity, were not determined. In the 0.1-3.0 mg/kg groups, partial responders showed among the lowest expansion.

The germline gives CDR1 MRHNA, CDR2 SNTAGT. This CDR3 comprises 15 residues. Trimming took 3 bases from V and 7 from J; bases not matched to a gene: 9. Measured with immunoSEQ multiplex PCR; TCRdb has only the in-frame clones, and not every one. The sample lists around 52,000 clones, under 85% occurring once. This clone was found a few times. Its antigen is unknown. This chain joins TRBV6-4 and TRBJ2-1, with 7 bases aligning to TRBD2. This receptor was identified in an adult with an advanced solid tumor such as melanoma, head and neck, liver or kidney cancer. The sample was CD4+ or CD8+ T cells sorted from blood, taken in a trial of the OX40 agonist ivuxolimab. CDR3 loop: CASSEGGRARNEQFF. The CDR3 DNA follows: TGTGCCAGCAGTGAGGGGGGGAGGGCCAGGAATGAGCAGTTCTTC.